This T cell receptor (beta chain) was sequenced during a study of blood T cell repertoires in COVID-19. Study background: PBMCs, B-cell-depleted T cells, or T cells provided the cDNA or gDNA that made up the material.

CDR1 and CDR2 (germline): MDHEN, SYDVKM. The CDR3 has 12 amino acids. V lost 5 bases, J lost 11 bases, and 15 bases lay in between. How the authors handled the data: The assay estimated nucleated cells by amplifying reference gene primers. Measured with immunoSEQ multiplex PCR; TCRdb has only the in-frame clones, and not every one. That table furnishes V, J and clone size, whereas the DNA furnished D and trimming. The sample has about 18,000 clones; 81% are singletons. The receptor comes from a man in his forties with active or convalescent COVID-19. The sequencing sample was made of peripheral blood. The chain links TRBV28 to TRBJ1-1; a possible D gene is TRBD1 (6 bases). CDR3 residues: CASSDRGGWAFF. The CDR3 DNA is TGTGCCAGCAGTGATCGGGGGGGCTGGGCTTTCTTT.